This T cell receptor (beta chain) emerged from a study of glioma-infiltrating T cells. Overall study results and limits: Tissue-blood divergence was below expectation in non-neoplastic patients, above in gliomas. CDR3 overlap between tissue and blood was very small.

There are a few counts of this clonotype. The target antigen is unknown. Using RNA template, CDR3s of TCR alpha and beta were amplified with iRepertoire arm-PCR. From the multiplex PCR reads, TCRdb called clonotypes with MiXCR, one entry per CDR3 protein. The profile shows about 400,000 distinct CDR3 sequences, around 38% of them singletons. This TCR was sampled from a human donor with low-grade glioma or glioblastoma, undergoing nonglioma brain surgery, or in good health (not recorded which). The sequenced sample consisted of glioma tissue, nonneoplastic brain tissue, or PBMCs (not recorded which).

DNA of the CDR3: TGTGCCAGCAGCCTTCGGGACAGGGGCCCCTATGGCTACACCTTC. Translation gives CASSLRDRGPYGYTF. The rearrangement joins TRBV7-9 to TRBJ1-2, with 10 bases lining up with TRBD1. This CDR3 comprises 15 residues. V lost 5 bases and J lost 4; bases outside the gene matches: 7. Per germline, CDR1 SEHNR and CDR2 FQNEAQ (reference sequence). Full variable domain (remainder filled in from reference TRBV7-9 and TRBJ1-2): DTGVSQNPRHKITKRGQNVTFRCDPISEHNRLYWYRQTLGQGPEFLTYFQNEAQLEKSRLLSDRFSAERPKGSFSTLEIQRTEQGDSAMYLCASSLRDRGPYGYTFGSGTRLTVV.